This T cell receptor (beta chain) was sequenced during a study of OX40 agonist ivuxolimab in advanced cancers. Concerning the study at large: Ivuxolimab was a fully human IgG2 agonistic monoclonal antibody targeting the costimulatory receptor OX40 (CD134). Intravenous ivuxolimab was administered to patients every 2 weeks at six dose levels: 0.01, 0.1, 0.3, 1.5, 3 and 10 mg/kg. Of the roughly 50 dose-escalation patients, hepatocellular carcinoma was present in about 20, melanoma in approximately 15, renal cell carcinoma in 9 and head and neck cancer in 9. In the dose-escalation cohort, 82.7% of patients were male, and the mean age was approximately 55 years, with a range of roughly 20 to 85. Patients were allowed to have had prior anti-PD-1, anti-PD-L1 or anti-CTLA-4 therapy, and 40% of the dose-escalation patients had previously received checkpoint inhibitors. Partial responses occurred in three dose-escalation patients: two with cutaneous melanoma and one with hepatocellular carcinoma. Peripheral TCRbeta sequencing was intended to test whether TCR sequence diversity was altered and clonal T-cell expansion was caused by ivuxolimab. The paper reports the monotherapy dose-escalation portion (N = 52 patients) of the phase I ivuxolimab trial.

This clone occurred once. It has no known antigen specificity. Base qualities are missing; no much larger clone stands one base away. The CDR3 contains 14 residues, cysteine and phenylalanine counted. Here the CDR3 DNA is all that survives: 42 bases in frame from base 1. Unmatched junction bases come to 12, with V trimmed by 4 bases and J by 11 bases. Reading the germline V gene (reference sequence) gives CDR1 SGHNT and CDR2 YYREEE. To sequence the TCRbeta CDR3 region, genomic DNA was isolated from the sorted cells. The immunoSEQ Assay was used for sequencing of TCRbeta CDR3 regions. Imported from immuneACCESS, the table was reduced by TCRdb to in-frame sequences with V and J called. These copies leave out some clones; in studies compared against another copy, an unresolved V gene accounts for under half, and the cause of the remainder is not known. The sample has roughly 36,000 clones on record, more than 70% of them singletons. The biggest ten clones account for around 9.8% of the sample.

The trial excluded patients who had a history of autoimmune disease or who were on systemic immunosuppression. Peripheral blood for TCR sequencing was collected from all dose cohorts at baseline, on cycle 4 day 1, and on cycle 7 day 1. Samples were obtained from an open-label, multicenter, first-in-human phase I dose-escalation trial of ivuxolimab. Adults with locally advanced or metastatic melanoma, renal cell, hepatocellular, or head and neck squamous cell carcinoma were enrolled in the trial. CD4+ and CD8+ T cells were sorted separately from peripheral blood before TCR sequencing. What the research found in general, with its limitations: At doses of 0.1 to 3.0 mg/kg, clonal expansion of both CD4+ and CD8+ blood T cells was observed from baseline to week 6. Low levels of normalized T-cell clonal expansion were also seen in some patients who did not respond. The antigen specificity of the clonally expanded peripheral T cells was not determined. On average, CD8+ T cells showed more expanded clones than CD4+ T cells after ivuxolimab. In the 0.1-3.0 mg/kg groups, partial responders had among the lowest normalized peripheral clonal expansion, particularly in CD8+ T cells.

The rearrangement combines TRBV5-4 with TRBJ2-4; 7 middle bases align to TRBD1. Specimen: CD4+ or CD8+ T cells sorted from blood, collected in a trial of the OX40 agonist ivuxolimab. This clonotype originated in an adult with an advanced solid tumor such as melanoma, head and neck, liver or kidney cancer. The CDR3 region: CASSTLTGNTVQYF. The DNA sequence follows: TGTGCCAGCAGCACCTTGACAGGGAATACGGTTCAGTACTTC. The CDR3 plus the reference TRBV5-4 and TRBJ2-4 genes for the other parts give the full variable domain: ETGVTQSPTHLIKTRGQQVTLRCSSQSGHNTVSWYQQALGQGPQFIFQYYREEENGRGNFPPRFSGLQFPNYSSELNVNALELDDSALYLCASSTLTGNTVQYFGAGTRLSVL.